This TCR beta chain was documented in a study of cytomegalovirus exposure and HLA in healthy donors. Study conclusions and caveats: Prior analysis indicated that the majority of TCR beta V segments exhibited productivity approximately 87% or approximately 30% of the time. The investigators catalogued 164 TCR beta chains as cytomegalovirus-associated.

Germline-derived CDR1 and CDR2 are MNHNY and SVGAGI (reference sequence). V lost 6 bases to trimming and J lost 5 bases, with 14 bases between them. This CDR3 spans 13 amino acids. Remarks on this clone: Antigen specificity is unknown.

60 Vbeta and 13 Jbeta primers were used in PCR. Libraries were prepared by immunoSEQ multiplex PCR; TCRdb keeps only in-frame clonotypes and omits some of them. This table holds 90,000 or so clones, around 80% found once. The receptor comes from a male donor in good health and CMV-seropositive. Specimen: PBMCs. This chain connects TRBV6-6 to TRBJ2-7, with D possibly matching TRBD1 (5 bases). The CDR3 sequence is CASSGTQGHEQYF. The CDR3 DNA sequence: TGTGCCAGCAGCGGAACCCAGGGCCACGAGCAGTACTTC.